This is a list of T cell receptor beta chains from one sample in a study of OX40 agonist ivuxolimab in advanced cancers. Here immunoSEQ multiplex PCR was the method, and the copy in TCRdb shows in-frame clones only, minus some. The table shows more than 55,000 clones, with 80% to 90% occurring only once. This material consisted of CD4+ or CD8+ T cells sorted from blood, taken in a trial of the OX40 agonist ivuxolimab. The source is an adult with an advanced solid tumor such as melanoma, head and neck, liver or kidney cancer. Each CDR3 is given with its conserved first and last residue. The order of the fields is V gene, CDR3 length, J gene, clone size, D gene, CDR3 DNA, CDR3 protein. D genes are given only for firm matches. A row's size may be missing; if present it is once, few, many or a size class.

>TRBV6-5|14|TRBJ2-1|-|TRBD2
TGTGCCAGCAGACCGAGCGGGATTAACGATGAGCAGTTCTTC
CASRPSGINDEQFF
>TRBV29-1|12|TRBJ2-1|-|-
TGCAGCGTGCGGACAGAGTACAATGAGCAGTTCTTC
CSVRTEYNEQFF
>TRBV5-1|13|TRBJ1-5|-|-
TGCGCCAGCAGCTTGGATAGTGGCCAGCCCCAGCATTTT
CASSLDSGQPQHF
>TRBV10-2|18|TRBJ2-3|-|TRBD2
TGCGCCAGCAGTCGTACTAGCGGGAGGGCGGGAGGCACAGATACGCAGTATTTT
CASSRTSGRAGGTDTQYF
>TRBV2|12|TRBJ1-2|-|-
TGTGCCAGCAAACCCGACGGATATGGCTACACCTTC
CASKPDGYGYTF
>TRBV4-1|15|TRBJ2-2|-|-
TGCGCCAGCAGCCAAGATCCGGGGGGCGGCGGGGAGCTGTTTTTT
CASSQDPGGGGELFF
>TRBV4-1|17|TRBJ2-3|-|-
TGCGCCAGCAGCCACGGGACCCCTCGAAGGGTCACAGATACGCAGTATTTT
CASSHGTPRRVTDTQYF
>TRBV28|14|TRBJ1-2|once|-
TGTGCCAGCAGTTTAGGCCAGCCGCGCTATGGCTACACCTTC
CASSLGQPRYGYTF
>TRBV29-1|13|TRBJ1-3|-|-
TGCAGCGTCGGTGCTGGCTCTGGAAACACCATATATTTT
CSVGAGSGNTIYF
>TRBV18|13|TRBJ1-5|few|-
TGTGCCAGCTCACAGACACAAAATCAGCCCCAGCATTTT
CASSQTQNQPQHF
>TRBV6-1|13|TRBJ2-1|-|TRBD2
TGTGCCAGCAATGAGGGTGGGAGGGATGAGCAGTTCTTC
CASNEGGRDEQFF
>TRBV30|13|TRBJ1-1|-|-
TGTGCCTGGAGTGCAGACCAGGTAACTGAAGCTTTCTTT
CAWSADQVTEAFF
>TRBV30|14|TRBJ1-3|-|-
TGTGCCTGGAGTCGGGGCGGCGCTGGAAACACCATATATTTT
CAWSRGGAGNTIYF
>TRBV4-1|15|TRBJ2-3|-|-
TGCGCCAGCAGCCAAGCCTCCGGACACTCAGATACGCAGTATTTT
CASSQASGHSDTQYF
>TRBV5-1|16|TRBJ2-2|-|TRBD1
TGCGCCAGCAGCCAGCTTGAGGGGGCGTACACCGGGGAGCTGTTTTTT
CASSQLEGAYTGELFF
>TRBV7-6|18|TRBJ2-1|-|-
TGTGCCAGCAGCTTAGCGTCTTTCTCACTAGATCCTATAGGTGAGCAGTTCTTC
CASSLASFSLDPIGEQFF
>TRBV19|15|TRBJ2-3|-|-
TGTGCCAGTTCACTATGGAGCGGCCCGGGAAATACGCAGTATTTT
CASSLWSGPGNTQYF